Shown below are 27 T cell receptor beta chains from a single sample sequenced in a study of a mutant IDH1 vaccine in newly diagnosed glioma. The table came from immunoSEQ multiplex PCR; TCRdb's copy has only in-frame clones and leaves some out. The sample has around 50,000 clones, roughly 83% seen once. No cognate antigen is known for these TCRs. Time point indicated: week 47, end of study. Each dose of the vaccine consisted of 300 ug of mutant IDH1 20-mer peptide, with topical imiquimod. The source was PBMCs, collected from a glioma patient whose treatment included an IDH1 peptide vaccine. All receptors derive from a woman aged 30 to 39 with glioma. Some clones in this sample may be carry-over from other donors' samples.

This rearrangement joins TRBV9 to TRBJ1-5, with D possibly matching TRBD1 (5 bases). From germline, CDR1 is SGDLS and CDR2 YYNGEE. This CDR3 region has 14 residues. V dropped 4 bases and J dropped 0 bases, with 8 bases sitting between them. The CDR3 DNA is TGTGCCAGCAGCCAGGGAAATAGCAATCAGCCCCAGCATTTT. It yields the protein CASSQGNSNQPQHF.

The J gene is TRBJ2-1, the V gene TRBV7-9; 8 positions agree with TRBD2. The V gene end was trimmed by 5 bases and the J gene end by 0 bases; junction bases not matched to a gene: 6. This CDR3 region has 16 residues. From germline, CDR1 is SEHNR and CDR2 FQNEAQ (reference sequence). The CDR3 coding sequence is TGTGCCAGCAGCCTGCTAGCGGGCCTCTCCTACAATGAGCAGTTCTTC. As protein: CASSLLAGLSYNEQFF.

The V gene is TRBV6-5, the J gene TRBJ2-7, with 11 positions matching TRBD2. The CDR3 spans 15 residues. CDR1 MNHEY and CDR2 SVGAGI come from the germline V gene. The V and J ends lost 7 bases and 2 bases, in that order; junction bases with no gene match: 7. This CDR3 reads CASKKGLADAYEQYF. The CDR3 DNA is TGTGCCAGCAAGAAGGGACTAGCGGACGCCTACGAGCAGTACTTC.

The rearrangement uses TRBV10-1 and TRBJ2-3, with D possibly being TRBD2 (5 bases). The CDR3 has 14 residues. V was pared by 4 bases and J by 0 bases, with 8 bases between. Germline V lookup: CDR1 WNHNN, CDR2 SYGVQD (reference sequence). The chain's CDR3 is CASSARTSTDTQYF. CDR3 DNA: TGCGCCAGCAGTGCCCGGACTAGCACAGATACGCAGTATTTT.

The chain couples TRBV30 to TRBJ1-1, with TRBD1 matching over 8 bases. Germline assignment: CDR1 GTSNPN and CDR2 SVGIG (reference sequence). CDR3 length: 16 residues. V gave up 4 bases and J gave up 3 bases; unmatched junction bases: 13. CDR3 in amino acids: CAWTSGQGMRDTEAFF. The CDR3 nucleotides read TGTGCCTGGACCTCCGGACAGGGAATGAGGGACACTGAAGCTTTCTTT.

The rearrangement joins TRBV5-6 to TRBJ1-2, with TRBD1 matching 9 bases. With 4 bases clipped from V and 4 bases from J, the junction kept 11 bases outside the gene matches. Germline CDR1 reads SGHDT; CDR2 reads YYEEEE. The CDR3 runs to 16 residues. CDR3 protein: CASSPGQGRGVYGYTF. The CDR3 nucleotides read TGTGCCAGCAGCCCCGGACAGGGGCGGGGTGTCTATGGCTACACCTTC.

The chain's CDR3 is CASSENRALYEQYF. The CDR3 nucleotides are TGTGCCAGCAGTGAGAACAGGGCACTCTACGAGCAGTACTTC. The genes are TRBV2 and TRBJ2-7, with D maybe TRBD1 (6 bases). V gave up 3 bases and J gave up 3 bases, with 12 bases separating them. The germline V gene has CDR1 SNHLY and CDR2 FYNNEI. The CDR3 is made up of 14 amino acids.

This clone was detected a few times. The V and J genes are TRBV19 and TRBJ2-5; D is possibly TRBD2 (7 bases). Deletions cut 4 bases from V and 5 bases from J, with 14 bases between. The CDR3 sequence is 14 residues long. CDR1 and CDR2 (germline): LNHDA, SQIVND (reference sequence). CDR3 sequence: CASSTSQGGETQYF. DNA of the CDR3: TGTGCCAGTAGTACCTCACAGGGAGGGGAGACCCAGTACTTC.

This clone is a singleton in its sample. J is TRBJ2-5 and V is TRBV7-9; tentatively, D is TRBD1 (7 bases). CDR1 is SEHNR and CDR2 is FQNEAQ in the germline V gene (reference sequence). With 4 bases removed from V and 5 bases from J, the gap between germline ends came to 20 bases. The CDR3 consists of 16 residues. The CDR3 reads CASSSPEDRRGETQYF. For the CDR3, the DNA is TGTGCCAGCAGCTCACCTGAGGACAGGAGGGGGGAGACCCAGTACTTC.

This clone came up once. The J gene is TRBJ2-3, the V gene TRBV4-1; tentative D call: TRBD2 (6 bases). V was cut by 0 bases and J by 6 bases, with 13 bases left in between. Per germline, CDR1 MGHRA and CDR2 YSYEKL. This CDR3 is 15 amino acids long. The CDR3 here is CASSQEGGGFDTQYF. The CDR3 DNA sequence: TGCGCCAGCAGCCAAGAGGGTGGGGGGTTTGATACGCAGTATTTT.

The chain recombines TRBV6-5 with TRBJ1-1, with D possibly matching TRBD1 (6 bases). Trimming removed 7 bases from V and 4 bases from J, with 13 bases in between. The CDR3 runs 13 residues. The germline V gene encodes CDR1 MNHEY and CDR2 SVGAGI. The CDR3 nucleotides are TGTGCCAGCACGGACGGGGGGCTCACTGAAGCTTTCTTT. Translation gives CASTDGGLTEAFF.

The V and J genes are TRBV6-5 and TRBJ1-2; D is unclear. Deletions cut 2 bases from V and 1 base from J, with 5 bases between. Per the germline V gene, CDR1 is MNHEY and CDR2 is SVGAGI. The CDR3 loop spans 13 amino acids. CDR3 sequence reads: CASSYAGNYGYTF. The DNA for the CDR3 is TGTGCCAGCAGTTACGCGGGTAACTATGGCTACACCTTC.

This clone turned up a few times. The chain combines TRBV2 with TRBJ2-7; D gene ambiguous. The CDR3 length is 12 residues. CDR1 and CDR2 from the germline V gene are SNHLY and FYNNEI. The ends were cut back, 4 bases at V and 1 base at J, with 5 bases in the middle. The CDR3 DNA is TGTGCCAGCAGTGTTGATTCCTACGAGCAGTACTTC. Its translation: CASSVDSYEQYF.

This chain uses TRBV10-3 with TRBJ1-1; no reliable D call. Germline values: CDR1 ENHRY, CDR2 SYGVKD. V dropped 3 bases and J dropped 1 base, with 9 bases sitting between them. The CDR3 loop spans 14 amino acids. The CDR3 reads CAISDVNRNTEAFF. Written as DNA, the CDR3 is TGTGCCATCAGTGACGTTAACAGGAACACTGAAGCTTTCTTT.

The chain joins TRBV27 to TRBJ1-3, with 11 bases lining up with TRBD1. Germline assignment: CDR1 MNHEY and CDR2 SMNVEV (reference sequence). The CDR3 extends over 14 amino acids. With V trimmed by 5 bases and J by 4 bases, 1 base remained unmatched. The CDR3 DNA is TGTGCCAGCAGTCGGACAGGGGGCGGAAACACCATATATTTT. This translates into CASSRTGGGNTIYF.

The rearrangement uses TRBV5-1 and TRBJ2-7; 7 bases are shared with TRBD1. V shed 2 bases and J 2 bases; nucleotides not matched to a gene: 1. The CDR3 is made up of 13 amino acids. CDR1 SGHRS and CDR2 YFSETQ come from the germline V gene. In DNA form, the CDR3 reads TGCGCCAGCAGCTTCCAGGGGGCCTACGAGCAGTACTTC. It specifies CASSFQGAYEQYF.

The chain links TRBV28 to TRBJ2-5, with D tentatively TRBD1 (6 bases). This CDR3 has 14 residues. CDR1 MDHEN and CDR2 SYDVKM come from the germline V gene. V lost 8 bases and J lost 4, with 17 bases in between. CDR3 region: CASGVTGGRETQYF. CDR3 bases: TGTGCCAGCGGGGTGACAGGAGGTAGAGAGACCCAGTACTTC.

This chain joins TRBV28 and TRBJ2-7, with D perhaps being TRBD1 or TRBD2 (5 bases each). The CDR3 spans 12 residues. Germline V gene data show CDR1 as MDHEN and CDR2 as SYDVKM. The germline V and J ends were trimmed by 2 bases and 6 bases, with 8 bases remaining between them. For the CDR3, the DNA is TGTGCCAGCAGTTTAAGAGGGGTCGAGCAGTACTTC. This translates into CASSLRGVEQYF.

The rearrangement joins TRBV7-2 to TRBJ1-3; maybe TRBD1 (5 bases). Germline V gene lookup returns CDR1 SGHTA and CDR2 FQGNSA. This CDR3 has 15 residues. The V end lost 3 bases, the J end lost 2 bases, and 11 bases lay between the germline ends. The CDR3 DNA reads TGTGCCAGCAGCTTCCAGGGTACGACTGGAAACACCATATATTTT. Encoded protein: CASSFQGTTGNTIYF.

V and J are TRBV5-1 and TRBJ2-7; D unresolved. Germline V lookup: CDR1 SGHRS, CDR2 YFSETQ. Trimming left V 4 bases short and J 2 bases short, with 10 bases between. This CDR3 contains 13 residues. This CDR3 is CASSPSNPYEQYF. Here the CDR3 DNA reads TGCGCCAGCAGCCCCTCGAACCCCTACGAGCAGTACTTC.

This clone was observed a single time. The chain recombines TRBV6-5 with TRBJ2-5; 9 bases align to TRBD2. CDR3 length: 15 amino acids. V trimming: 4 bases; J trimming: 4 bases; junction bases outside the gene matches: 7. Germline loops: CDR1 MNHEY, CDR2 SVGAGI. The CDR3 DNA reads as TGTGCCAGCAGTTCCATAGCGGGAGTAGGAGAGACCCAGTACTTC. The encoded protein is CASSSIAGVGETQYF.

This chain joins TRBV9 and TRBJ2-7; tentative D call: TRBD2 (6 bases). Germline loops: CDR1 SGDLS, CDR2 YYNGEE. The CDR3 sequence is 15 residues long. V dropped 4 bases and J dropped 6 bases, with 20 bases sitting between them. The CDR3 sequence: CASSPGGERSSEQYF. The CDR3 DNA is TGTGCCAGCAGCCCCGGAGGGGAGCGCTCGTCCGAGCAGTACTTC.

Written as DNA, the CDR3 is TGTGCCAGCAGTTACTCCAAGCAGCACGCCTACGAGCAGTACTTC. Translation gives CASSYSKQHAYEQYF. This chain joins TRBV6-5 and TRBJ2-7, with no clear D. Germline CDR1 MNHEY, CDR2 SVGAGI. This CDR3 is built from 15 residues. The ends were cut back, 0 bases at V and 2 bases at J, with 11 bases in the middle.

The V call is TRBV28, the J call TRBJ2-6; 7 bases line up with TRBD1. V was pared by 5 bases and J by 2 bases, with 3 bases of the junction left unmatched. The CDR3 length is 15 residues. CDR1 and CDR2 from the germline V gene are MDHEN and SYDVKM. Here the CDR3 reads CASSTTGAGANVLTF. In DNA, the CDR3 is TGTGCCAGCAGTACTACAGGGGCTGGGGCCAACGTCCTGACTTTC.

V usage is TRBV4-2 and J usage is TRBJ1-1, with unresolved D. This CDR3 spans 13 amino acids. Looked up from germline, CDR1 is LGHNA and CDR2 is YNFKEQ. V lost 0 bases and J lost 10, with 12 bases in between. CDR3 protein: CASSQEFAGPAFF. Here the CDR3 DNA reads TGTGCCAGCAGCCAAGAATTCGCTGGACCAGCTTTCTTT.

The chain uses TRBV7-2 and TRBJ1-3; perhaps TRBD1 as D (5 bases). Germline values: CDR1 SGHTA, CDR2 FQGNSA. The CDR3 spans 15 residues. V was clipped by 3 bases and J by 2 bases, with 11 bases between them. The CDR3 bases are TGTGCCAGCAGCTTGAGGGGAAGTGCTGGAAACACCATATATTTT. It translates to CASSLRGSAGNTIYF.

The chain employs TRBV7-8 and TRBJ2-5, with D possibly being TRBD2 (5 bases). Trimming removed 5 bases at V and 5 bases at J, with 6 bases between. Germline loops: CDR1 SGHVS, CDR2 FQNEAQ. The CDR3 is 11 residues long. DNA of the CDR3: TGTGCCAGCAGCCGAGGGGAGACCCAGTACTTC. It yields the protein CASSRGETQYF.